This T cell receptor beta chain derives from a study of blood T cells in healthy people across ages. Donors ranged from roughly 6 to 100 years old and were healthy Caucasians in Russia. Each donor's blood draw was 7.5 to 10 milliliters of peripheral blood. Every sample had a minimum of 6.5 million PBMCs isolated. CDR3 length: 15 amino acids. CDR1 SGHTA and CDR2 FQGNSA come from the germline V gene. V gave up 5 bases and J gave up 5 bases, with 19 bases separating them. The use of a sample-barcoded 5' primer and a J-beta primer mix characterized a second PCR of about 6 to 11 cycles. A tag from a template-switch adaptor with 12 random nucleotides marked each cDNA molecule. TCRdb itself ran the 5' RACE reads through MiXCR, one entry per CDR3 protein. The data hold fewer than 1 million distinct CDR3 sequences, with approximately 44% observed a single time. This clonotype was observed a handful of times.

The sequenced material came from blood. This TCR was sampled from a man aged 55 to 70 in good health. The chain couples TRBV7-2 to TRBJ2-7; D is tentatively TRBD1 or TRBD2 (5 bases each). The CDR3 DNA is TGTGCCAGCAGCCGAGCAACCGGGACGGTTAACGAGCAGTACTTC. Translating gives CASSRATGTVNEQYF. Filled out from reference TRBV7-2 and TRBJ2-7, the complete variable domain reads GAGVSQSPSNKVTEKGKDVELRCDPISGHTALYWYRQSLGQGLEFLIYFQGNSAPDKSGLPSDRFSAERTGGSVSTLTIQRTQQEDSAVYLCASSRATGTVNEQYFGPGTRLTVT.